This T cell receptor (beta chain) is from a study of beta chain features in type 1 diabetes. Study-wide results and limits: Moderately but significantly shorter TCRB CDR3s were found in Type 1 diabetes patients in all four CD4+ subsets.

This clone turned up a few times. The antigen remains undetermined. Sequencing targeted expressed TCRB transcripts, as all isolated RNA had been reverse transcribed. Method: immunoSEQ multiplex PCR; TCRdb's copy keeps in-frame clones and lacks some. This sample has some 400,000 clones, with approximately 16% found just once. The CDR3 covers 14 residues. Per germline, CDR1 MDHEN and CDR2 SYDVKM. Trimming stripped 3 bases from V and 1 base from J, with 6 bases between. The receptor's source is a woman between 18 and 29 years old in good health. This chain links TRBV28 with TRBJ2-2; unclear D gene. The material sequenced was naive CD4+ T cells from blood. DNA for the CDR3: TGTGCCAGCAGTTTCGACTTGAACACCGGGGAGCTGTTTTTT. It specifies CASSFDLNTGELFF.